This T cell receptor beta chain was recovered during a study of T-cell reconstitution after alpha-beta-depleted transplantation in children. V trimming: 7 bases; J trimming: 3 bases; junction bases outside the gene matches: 8. This CDR3 is 16 amino acids long. The V gene's germline CDR1 is KGHDR and CDR2 SFDVKD. With respect to this clonotype: Its antigen is not identified.

The authors prepared the TCRbeta library with unique molecular identifiers. One entry per CDR3 protein, called by TCRdb with MiXCR from the PCR reads. This table has around 600,000 distinct CDR3 sequences, under 25% appearing once. Findings and caveats of the study: It was newly produced T cells that mostly accounted for T-cell counts and diversity one year after transplant.

Specimen: PBMCs, mostly from graft donor cells, collected 360 days after TCRalphabeta/CD19-depleted stem cell transplant. This chain joins TRBV24-1 and TRBJ2-1, with 10 bases fitting TRBD2. This receptor was taken from a boy under two years old who had a stem cell transplant for acute myeloid leukemia, so the T cells may come from the graft donor. The DNA for the CDR3 is TGTGCCACCAGCTCTCTTAGCGGGGGGTTCTACAATGAGCAGTTCTTC. Residues: CATSSLSGGFYNEQFF.